The 14 T cell receptor beta chains in this list originate from one sample, sequenced in a study of cytomegalovirus exposure and HLA in healthy donors. Primers: 60 Vbeta forward and 13 Jbeta reverse. Here immunoSEQ multiplex PCR was the method, and the copy in TCRdb shows in-frame clones only, minus some. Of some 110,000 clones in the sample, more than 60% are singletons; the top ten hold approximately 8.5%. The sample was PBMCs. These receptors all stem from a woman between 35 and 50 years old in good health and CMV-seropositive.

The chain has TRBV5-6 and TRBJ2-1; 8 positions match TRBD1. Germline lookup yields CDR1 SGHDT and CDR2 YYEEEE. With 2 bases clipped from V and 6 bases from J, the junction kept 4 bases outside the gene matches. The CDR3 has 14 residues. The CDR3 here is CASSFWTGPNEQFF. DNA of the CDR3: TGTGCCAGCAGCTTCTGGACAGGGCCCAATGAGCAGTTCTTC. Filled out from reference TRBV5-6 and TRBJ2-1, the complete variable domain reads DAGVTQSPTHLIKTRGQQVTLRCSPKSGHDTVSWYQQALGQGPQFIFQYYEEEERQRGNFPDRFSGHQFPNYSSELNVNALLLGDSALYLCASSFWTGPNEQFFGPGTRLTVL.

The genes are TRBV27 and TRBJ2-3, with TRBD1 identical over 10 bases. Germline CDR1 MNHEY, CDR2 SMNVEV (reference sequence). This CDR3 has 14 residues. The trim removed 3 bases at V and 7 bases at J, leaving 4 bases unmatched. CDR3 sequence (DNA): TGTGCCAGCAGTTTGGGACAGGGGACTTATACGCAGTATTTT. This codes for CASSLGQGTYTQYF.

This clone showed up just a few times. This chain uses TRBV5-1 with TRBJ1-2; 8 positions agree with TRBD1. This CDR3 has 15 amino acids. Germline CDR1 reads SGHRS; CDR2 reads YFSETQ. V shed 3 bases and J 4 bases; nucleotides not matched to a gene: 8. CDR3 residues: CASSSGDRKGYGYTF. As DNA, the CDR3 is TGCGCCAGCAGCTCGGGGGACAGGAAGGGCTATGGCTACACCTTC.

This clone was recorded a few times. CDR3: CASSERGRAYEQYF. The CDR3 DNA sequence: TGTGCCAGCAGTGAACGCGGGAGAGCCTACGAGCAGTACTTC. The rearrangement links TRBV6-1 to TRBJ2-7, with TRBD2 matching 7 bases. The CDR3 is 14 amino acids. The V gene's germline CDR1 is MNHNS and CDR2 SASEGT. The V gene end was trimmed by 2 bases and the J gene end by 2 bases; junction bases not matched to a gene: 3.

The chain employs TRBV15 and TRBJ1-6; the D gene is possibly TRBD1 (6 bases). CDR1 is LNHNV, CDR2 YYDKDF, per germline (reference sequence). The CDR3 length is 16 residues. The V gene lost 5 bases and the J gene lost 5 bases, with 16 bases spanning the gap. The CDR3 reads CATSHKGGSNNSPLHF. CDR3 coding DNA: TGTGCCACCAGCCACAAGGGGGGGTCTAATAATTCACCCCTCCACTTT.

This clone was counted once. The chain employs TRBV7-9 and TRBJ2-4; TRBD2 matches at 8 bases. Germline CDR1 is SEHNR and CDR2 is FQNEAQ (reference sequence). The CDR3 contains 17 residues. V was pared by 5 bases and J by 0 bases, with 9 bases of the junction left unmatched. CDR3 bases: TGTGCCAGCAGCCCTGCGGGAGGACCGCTAGCCAAAAACATTCAGTACTTC. It translates to CASSPAGGPLAKNIQYF.

The gene calls are TRBV19 and TRBJ1-2, with D possibly TRBD1 on 6 matching bases. V dropped 0 bases and J dropped 6 bases, with 14 bases sitting between them. The CDR3 is 15 amino acids. The V gene's germline CDR1 is LNHDA and CDR2 SQIVND (reference sequence). The CDR3 bases are TGTGCCAGTAGTATAGATTACGACAGGCTTGATGGCTACACCTTC. Residues: CASSIDYDRLDGYTF.

V and J are TRBV27 and TRBJ1-2, with 9 bases matching TRBD1. The J segment lost 2 bases and the V segment lost 4 bases, leaving 5 bases of the junction unmatched. The CDR3 spans 15 residues. Germline CDR1 MNHEY, CDR2 SMNVEV (reference sequence). CDR3 coding DNA: TGTGCCAGCAGTTACTACAGGGGGCCGAACTATGGCTACACCTTC. Residues: CASSYYRGPNYGYTF.

This chain links TRBV4-2 with TRBJ2-7; 7 bases fit TRBD1. CDR1 and CDR2 (germline): LGHNA, YNFKEQ. This CDR3 contains 15 residues. With V trimmed by 5 bases and J by 6 bases, 13 bases remained unmatched. The CDR3 DNA follows: TGTGCCAGCAGCACAAACAGGGGTGTGGGGGTCGAGCAGTACTTC. Its protein product is CASSTNRGVGVEQYF.

A word on this clone: The conserved phenylalanine or tryptophan is not found at the CDR3 terminus, so this likely reflects a read error. The CDR3 DNA reads as TGTGCCAGCAGCGTAGAGGACAGTGCGCTCTATGGCTACACCCTC. Its translation is CASSVEDSALYGYTL. The chain couples TRBV9 to TRBJ1-2, with D perhaps TRBD1 (6 bases). The CDR3 contains 15 residues. From germline, CDR1 is SGDLS and CDR2 YYNGEE. V was shortened by 0 bases and J by 4 bases, with 13 bases between the two germline ends.

This sequence joins TRBV5-1 and TRBJ1-1; D is ambiguous. Germline-derived CDR1 and CDR2 are SGHRS and YFSETQ. V was cut by 2 bases and J by 3 bases, with 8 bases left in between. This CDR3 is built from 13 residues. CDR3 DNA sequence: TGCGCCAGCAGCTTTGGGCGGGACACTGAAGCTTTCTTT. This translates into CASSFGRDTEAFF.

Concerning this clone: Within the sample, other DNA sequences also encode this same CDR3. The V and J genes are TRBV5-1 and TRBJ2-1; 12 bases agree with TRBD2. This CDR3 is built from 15 residues. V trimming: 1 base; J trimming: 6 bases; junction bases outside the gene matches: 2. Germline CDR1 reads SGHRS; CDR2 reads YFSETQ. The CDR3: CASSLKLAGGNEQFF. The CDR3 nucleotides read TGCGCCAGCAGCTTGAAACTAGCGGGGGGCAATGAGCAGTTCTTC.

This clone was seen only once. The chain carries TRBV11-3 and TRBJ1-2; tentative D call: TRBD1 (6 bases). Germline CDR1 and CDR2: SGHNT and YENEEA. The CDR3 has 13 residues. Trimming stripped 0 bases from V and 7 bases from J, with 9 bases between. Here the CDR3 reads CASSLEGAAGYTF. In nucleotides, the CDR3 is TGTGCCAGCAGCTTAGAGGGGGCGGCTGGCTACACCTTC. Complete variable domain (other parts from reference TRBV11-3 and TRBJ1-2): EAGVVQSPRYKIIEKKQPVAFWCNPISGHNTLYWYLQNLGQGPELLIRYENEEAVDDSQLPKDRFSAERLKGVDSTLKIQPAELGDSAVYLCASSLEGAAGYTFGSGTRLTVV.

The chain carries TRBV5-6 and TRBJ2-7, with 12 bases lining up with TRBD1. V trimming: 0 bases; J trimming: 3 bases; junction bases outside the gene matches: 10. Germline CDR1 reads SGHDT; CDR2 reads YYEEEE. The CDR3 covers 18 residues. The CDR3 region is CASSLVGTGGANFYEQYF. CDR3 nucleotide sequence: TGTGCCAGCAGCTTGGTGGGGACAGGGGGCGCGAACTTCTACGAGCAGTACTTC.